This T cell receptor (beta chain) was sequenced for a study of blood T cells in healthy people across ages. Study-level points and caveats: Expanded clonotype shifts may have been confounded, as the donors had an unknown CMV status.

Together with a sample-barcoded 5' primer, a J-beta primer mix was included in a second PCR lasting about 7 to 11 cycles. TCRdb redid the calling of the 5' RACE reads with MiXCR, one entry per CDR3 protein. The sample includes roughly 650,000 distinct CDR3 sequences, about 34% of them seen just once. Ten or more counts support this clonotype. The target antigen is unknown. The study drew donors from healthy Caucasian individuals in Russia aged 6 to 90. Researchers report isolating at least 6.5 million PBMCs per sample. V lost 7 bases, J lost 5 bases, and 18 bases lay in between. Germline values: CDR1 SGHDT, CDR2 YYEEEE. This CDR3 spans 14 amino acids.

This clonotype was sampled from an elderly woman in good health. This chain links TRBV5-6 with TRBJ1-1, with D unclear. Material: blood. The CDR3 protein is CASRGSRRITEAFF. CDR3 nucleotides: TGTGCCAGCCGCGGGTCTAGACGGATAACTGAAGCTTTCTTT. Filled out from reference TRBV5-6 and TRBJ1-1, the complete variable domain reads DAGVTQSPTHLIKTRGQQVTLRCSPKSGHDTVSWYQQALGQGPQFIFQYYEEEERQRGNFPDRFSGHQFPNYSSELNVNALLLGDSALYLCASRGSRRITEAFFGQGTRLTVV.